This T cell receptor beta chain derives from a study of graft-versus-host responses after intestinal transplantation. This clone has only one observation. The target antigen is unknown. Clones were read by immunoSEQ multiplex PCR, and TCRdb kept only the in-frame ones, dropping some. This sample has 60,000 to 75,000 clones, with approximately 88% found just once. CDR3 size: 15 residues. Germline loops: CDR1 SGHRS, CDR2 YFSETQ. The V and J ends lost 2 bases and 4 bases respectively, with 15 bases between them. Sequences were derived from unstimulated CD8+ T cells sorted from spleen or lymph node cells, sampled before intestinal transplant. This clonotype originated in a human donor who received an intestinal transplant. The chain couples TRBV5-1 to TRBJ1-1; maybe TRBD1 (6 bases). The CDR3 nucleotides are TGCGCCAGCAGCTTAGGACAGACCGCCTCCACTGAAGCTTTCTTT. Translated, it gives CASSLGQTASTEAFF.